This T cell receptor beta chain was documented in a study of shared clonotypes between healthy human individuals. CDR1 and CDR2 from the germline V gene are SGHRS and YFSETQ. With V trimmed by 0 bases and J by 1 base, 4 bases remained unmatched. The CDR3 runs 16 residues. The input for sorted-subset replicate PCRs was around 200 ng DNA, tens of thousands of T cell genomes. Only in-frame clones appear in the TCRdb table, and some are missing; sequencing was by immunoSEQ multiplex PCR. The sample carries about 960,000 clones, approximately 80% recorded once. General study findings and limits: Generation probability values for non-shared clonotypes were lower than those for clonotypes shared by all four donors.

Notes on this clone: The antigen is undetermined.

The receptor's source is a man younger than 30 in good health. The chain joins TRBV5-1 to TRBJ2-7; 10 nucleotides line up with TRBD2. Source material: memory CD4+ T cells sorted from blood. Subset reported: CD45RA-negative fraction. In DNA, the CDR3 is TGCGCCAGCAGCTTGGGTGCTAGCGGGGGATCCTACGAGCAGTACTTC. It encodes CASSLGASGGSYEQYF.